This T cell receptor (beta chain) was sequenced during a study of shared clonotypes between healthy human individuals. Study summary: Each donor contributed plates that comprised three CD4 naive, three CD4 memory, two CD8 naive and one CD8 memory. Points from the study as a whole: Generally, estimated richness proved larger in naive subsets than it did in memory subsets. Clonotype sharing levels among donors were expected to vary with sequencing depth.

Concerning this clone: Its antigen remains unidentified.

This table comes from immunoSEQ multiplex PCR, and its TCRdb copy is limited to in-frame clones, with some not included. Among approximately 400,000 clones listed, 90% to 98% were seen once. Combination of CD45RO+ cells with CCR7-negative CD45RA+ TemRA cells was used for CD8 memory. The sample comprised memory CD8+ T cells sorted from blood. Specified subset: CD45RO+ cells pooled with CCR7-negative TemRA cells. The clonotype comes from a man aged 25 to 40 in good health.

The CDR3 protein is CASSALPGLSTDTQYF. In DNA form, the CDR3 reads TGTGCCAGCAGTGCCCTTCCGGGACTTAGCACAGATACGCAGTATTTT. This rearrangement joins TRBV25-1 to TRBJ2-3; weak D call: TRBD2 (6 bases). Trimming pared 4 bases from V and 0 bases from J, leaving 14 bases between. Germline V gene lookup returns CDR1 MGHDK and CDR2 SYGVNS. The CDR3 loop spans 16 amino acids.